This T cell receptor beta chain was found in a study of CD8+ T cells in alopecia areata. The CDR3 contains 17 residues. Germline V lookup: CDR1 GTSNPN, CDR2 SVGIG (reference sequence). J lost 1 base, V lost 0 bases, and 8 bases had no gene match. Findings and limits, study-wide: Numerous expanded lesional clones remained in scalp and blood during tofacitinib.

Comments on this clone: Its specificity is unknown.

Sequencing templates came from extracted RNA that was reverse transcribed into cDNA. Sequenced by immunoSEQ multiplex PCR; TCRdb stores in-frame clones only, minus some. The data show 150,000 to 200,000 clones, roughly 60% seen once. Treatment: oral pan-JAK inhibitor, 5-10 mg twice daily. The source was CD4+ T cells sorted from blood, collected at week 24, from a patient treated with tofacitinib. The TCR sequence derives from a human donor with alopecia areata. The chain recombines TRBV30 with TRBJ2-3; 9 nucleotides match TRBD2. CDR3 nucleotides: TGTGCCTGGAGTGTACTAAAGGCGGGGGGGCGCACAGATACGCAGTATTTT. It yields the protein CAWSVLKAGGRTDTQYF.